This T cell receptor (beta chain) was retrieved from a study of T cell responses to AZD1222 COVID-19 vaccine. Overall study findings and caveats: Among spike-specific TCRs, nearly half reportedly target unmutated variant regions.

Measured with immunoSEQ multiplex PCR; TCRdb has only the in-frame clones, and not every one. The sample holds more than 85,000 clones, roughly 90% seen once. On this clone itself: The antigen remains undetermined.

The source was peripheral blood, collected on day 0 of AZD1222 vaccination. The clonotype originates from an adult in good health.

CDR3 residues: CATSEGQPNQPQHF. CDR3 coding DNA: TGTGCCACCAGTGAGGGACAGCCCAATCAGCCCCAGCATTTT. The V gene is TRBV24-1, the J gene TRBJ1-5, with 7 bases matching TRBD1. Germline CDR1 is KGHDR and CDR2 is SFDVKD. The CDR3 sequence is 14 residues long. Trimming at V came to 4 bases and at J to 3 bases, leaving 2 bases not matched to a gene.